These T cell receptor beta chains were read from a single sample in a study of graft-versus-host responses after intestinal transplantation. These TCRs' antigens remain unknown. Sequenced by immunoSEQ multiplex PCR; TCRdb stores in-frame clones only, minus some. The sample consists of tens of thousands of clones, roughly nine tenths of them appearing once. The input for sequencing was unstimulated CD8+ T cells sorted from spleen or lymph node cells, taken before intestinal transplant. The source of these receptors is a human donor who received an intestinal transplant. The CDR3 runs from the conserved cysteine through the conserved F or W. Each record gives: V gene, D gene, clone size, J gene, CDR3 protein, CDR3 DNA. A D gene is named only where the DNA matches it firmly. Clone sizes are given selectively: once, few, many, or a class where the clone is expanded.

v_call: TRBV29-1; d_call: TRBD2; clone_size: -; j_call: TRBJ2-1; cdr3_aa: CSVPTSGIDHNEQFF; cdr3_nt: TGCAGCGTTCCTACTAGCGGGATAGACCATAATGAGCAGTTCTTC
v_call: TRBV10-3; d_call: -; clone_size: -; j_call: TRBJ2-5; cdr3_aa: CAISSTDSRSVRVHF; cdr3_nt: TGTGCCATCAGTTCTACGGACAGCCGGTCGGTGCGTGTCCACTTC
v_call: TRBV6-5; d_call: -; clone_size: -; j_call: TRBJ2-1; cdr3_aa: CASSYGGEQFF; cdr3_nt: TGTGCCAGCAGTTATGGGGGGGAGCAGTTCTTC
v_call: TRBV9; d_call: -; clone_size: -; j_call: TRBJ1-1; cdr3_aa: CASSVGGEAFF; cdr3_nt: TGTGCCAGCAGCGTAGGAGGGGAAGCTTTCTTT
v_call: TRBV27; d_call: TRBD1; clone_size: once; j_call: TRBJ2-1; cdr3_aa: CASSFGTGGNEQFF; cdr3_nt: TGTGCCAGCAGTTTTGGGACAGGGGGCAATGAGCAGTTCTTC
v_call: TRBV27; d_call: -; clone_size: -; j_call: TRBJ2-1; cdr3_aa: CASSRDSSNEQFF; cdr3_nt: TGTGCCAGCTCCCGGGACTCCTCCAATGAGCAGTTCTTC
v_call: TRBV2; d_call: TRBD1; clone_size: -; j_call: TRBJ2-2; cdr3_aa: CASSQVSGTGGDWDTGELFF; cdr3_nt: TGTGCCAGCAGTCAGGTCTCCGGGACAGGGGGGGATTGGGACACCGGGGAGCTGTTTTTT
v_call: TRBV25-1; d_call: -; clone_size: -; j_call: TRBJ1-1; cdr3_aa: CAAAGEGGTEAFF; cdr3_nt: TGTGCCGCCGCAGGGGAGGGGGGCACTGAAGCTTTCTTT
v_call: TRBV27; d_call: -; clone_size: once; j_call: TRBJ1-2; cdr3_aa: CASSLSGQGQGYGYTF; cdr3_nt: TGTGCCAGCAGTTTATCGGGCCAGGGGCAGGGGTATGGCTACACCTTC
v_call: TRBV7-9; d_call: TRBD1; clone_size: -; j_call: TRBJ1-1; cdr3_aa: CASSLPRQGADTEAFF; cdr3_nt: TGTGCCAGCAGCTTACCTCGACAGGGGGCAGATACTGAAGCTTTCTTT
v_call: TRBV28; d_call: TRBD1; clone_size: few; j_call: TRBJ1-4; cdr3_aa: CASSSGQGVLEKLFF; cdr3_nt: TGTGCCAGCAGTTCCGGGCAGGGGGTTTTAGAAAAACTGTTTTTT
v_call: TRBV10-3; d_call: TRBD1; clone_size: -; j_call: TRBJ1-2; cdr3_aa: CAISAGQGGGYTF; cdr3_nt: TGTGCCATCAGCGCAGGACAGGGCGGGGGCTACACCTTC
v_call: TRBV6-6; d_call: TRBD2; clone_size: -; j_call: TRBJ2-2; cdr3_aa: CASSYSGGATGELFF; cdr3_nt: TGTGCCAGCAGTTATAGCGGGGGGGCGACCGGGGAGCTGTTTTTT
v_call: TRBV28; d_call: -; clone_size: -; j_call: TRBJ1-5; cdr3_aa: CASSLGGDQPQHF; cdr3_nt: TGTGCCAGCAGTTTAGGGGGGGATCAGCCCCAGCATTTT
v_call: TRBV29-1; d_call: -; clone_size: -; j_call: TRBJ2-1; cdr3_aa: CSVDERALGGPFDEQFF; cdr3_nt: TGCAGCGTTGATGAGCGGGCCCTAGGGGGCCCCTTCGATGAGCAGTTCTTC
v_call: TRBV5-1; d_call: -; clone_size: -; j_call: TRBJ2-3; cdr3_aa: CASSLQDRHTDTQYF; cdr3_nt: TGCGCCAGCAGCTTACAGGACAGACACACAGATACGCAGTATTTT
v_call: TRBV9; d_call: -; clone_size: -; j_call: TRBJ1-1; cdr3_aa: CASSPSMLPLGGEAFF; cdr3_nt: TGTGCCAGCAGCCCCAGCATGTTGCCGTTGGGGGGGGAAGCTTTCTTT
v_call: TRBV6-5; d_call: -; clone_size: once; j_call: TRBJ2-7; cdr3_aa: CASRNQGGEQYF; cdr3_nt: TGTGCCAGCAGAAACCAGGGAGGCGAGCAGTACTTC
v_call: TRBV4-1; d_call: TRBD1; clone_size: once; j_call: TRBJ1-1; cdr3_aa: CASSQEGGKYTEAFF; cdr3_nt: TGCGCCAGCAGTCAGGAAGGGGGCAAATACACTGAAGCTTTCTTT
v_call: TRBV4-1; d_call: -; clone_size: -; j_call: TRBJ1-5; cdr3_aa: CASSPGNSNQPQHF; cdr3_nt: TGCGCCAGCAGCCCAGGGAATAGCAATCAGCCCCAGCATTTT
v_call: TRBV15; d_call: -; clone_size: -; j_call: TRBJ2-1; cdr3_aa: CATSRDPLRNEQFF; cdr3_nt: TGTGCCACCAGCAGAGATCCCCTTCGGAATGAGCAGTTCTTC
v_call: TRBV10-3; d_call: -; clone_size: -; j_call: TRBJ2-7; cdr3_aa: CAINGGPSSYEQYF; cdr3_nt: TGTGCCATCAACGGAGGCCCTTCCTCCTACGAGCAGTACTTC
v_call: TRBV28; d_call: -; clone_size: -; j_call: TRBJ2-7; cdr3_aa: CASSSLVQGPSYEQYF; cdr3_nt: TGTGCCAGCAGCTCCCTGGTCCAGGGTCCCTCCTACGAGCAGTACTTC
v_call: TRBV7-9; d_call: -; clone_size: -; j_call: TRBJ2-1; cdr3_aa: CASSSDLAPYNEQFF; cdr3_nt: TGTGCCAGCAGCTCCGACTTAGCCCCCTACAATGAGCAGTTCTTC
v_call: TRBV5-6; d_call: -; clone_size: -; j_call: TRBJ1-1; cdr3_aa: CASSFGWGGGRTEAFF; cdr3_nt: TGTGCCAGCAGCTTCGGCTGGGGGGGCGGACGAACTGAAGCTTTCTTT
v_call: TRBV6-5; d_call: TRBD1; clone_size: -; j_call: TRBJ1-1; cdr3_aa: CASSFRDRWDTEAFF; cdr3_nt: TGTGCCAGCAGTTTCCGGGACAGGTGGGACACTGAAGCTTTCTTT
v_call: TRBV6-6; d_call: TRBD1; clone_size: -; j_call: TRBJ1-4; cdr3_aa: CASSLSGGSDEKLFF; cdr3_nt: TGTGCCAGCAGCCTCTCAGGGGGCAGCGATGAAAAACTGTTTTTT
v_call: TRBV11-2; d_call: TRBD1; clone_size: -; j_call: TRBJ2-7; cdr3_aa: CASRETGLNEQYF; cdr3_nt: TGTGCCAGCAGAGAGACAGGGCTCAACGAGCAGTACTTC
v_call: TRBV7-6; d_call: -; clone_size: -; j_call: TRBJ2-7; cdr3_aa: CASSPQAAWEQYF; cdr3_nt: TGTGCCAGCAGCCCTCAAGCGGCTTGGGAGCAGTACTTC
v_call: TRBV5-6; d_call: -; clone_size: -; j_call: TRBJ1-2; cdr3_aa: CASSWAGDRGYTF; cdr3_nt: TGTGCCAGCAGCTGGGCAGGGGATCGGGGCTACACCTTC